Below are 13 T cell receptor beta chains sequenced from a single sample in a study of T cells in Graves' hyperthyroidism and ophthalmopathy. TCR beta CDR3 regions were amplified from RNA. The HTBI primer set drove a first-round RT-PCR of the TCR CDR3. TCRdb itself ran the multiplex PCR reads through MiXCR, one entry per CDR3 protein. The sample yields about 840,000 distinct CDR3 sequences, 38% seen once. The sequenced sample was blood. These receptors originate from a young man with Graves' hyperthyroidism.

The V gene is TRBV29-1, the J gene TRBJ1-1; maybe TRBD1 (6 bases). The CDR3 covers 14 residues. Germline CDR1 SQVTM, CDR2 ANQGSEA. V was pared by 7 bases and J by 0 bases, with 15 bases between. The CDR3 DNA reads TGCAGCGGGATGACAGGAGCAGTGAACACTGAAGCTTTCTTT. Translated: CSGMTGAVNTEAFF.

This clonotype was seen a few times. The genes are TRBV4-1 and TRBJ1-5; maybe TRBD1 (5 bases). Germline-derived CDR1 and CDR2 are MGHRA and YSYEKL. This CDR3 has 15 amino acids. The germline V and J ends were trimmed by 0 bases and 7 bases, with 13 bases remaining between them. The CDR3 DNA is TGCGCCAGCAGCCAAGAAGGAGGGGCCGGCCAGCCCCAGCATTTT. Its protein is CASSQEGGAGQPQHF.

The V call is TRBV29-1, the J call TRBJ2-6; 10 bases fit TRBD1. Germline CDR1 SQVTM, CDR2 ANQGSEA. The CDR3 contains 15 residues. Losses at the gene ends were 5 bases for V and 1 base for J; bases not matched to a gene: 2. DNA for the CDR3: TGCAGCGTTAGGACAGGGGGTTCTGGGGCCAACGTCCTGACTTTC. It yields the protein CSVRTGGSGANVLTF. The whole variable domain, remainder taken from reference TRBV29-1 and TRBJ2-6, is SAVISQKPSRDICQRGTSLTIQCQVDSQVTMMFWYRQQPGQSLTLIATANQGSEATYESGFVIDKFPISRPNLTFSTLTVSNMSPEDSSIYLCSVRTGGSGANVLTFGAGSRLTVL.

The chain couples TRBV19 to TRBJ1-1; D might be TRBD1 (6 bases). The CDR3 runs 16 residues. Trimming shortened V by 6 bases and J by 1 base, and 18 bases separated the two germline ends. CDR1 is LNHDA, CDR2 SQIVND, per germline (reference sequence). For the CDR3, the DNA is TGTGCCAGTAGCCATGGGGGGGCTGGGAGGAACACTGAAGCTTTCTTT. Translating gives CASSHGGAGRNTEAFF. The complete variable domain, with remaining parts taken from reference TRBV19 and TRBJ1-1, reads DGGITQSPKYLFRKEGQNVTLSCEQNLNHDAMYWYRQDPGQGLRLIYYSQIVNDFQKGDIAEGYSVSREKKESFPLTVTSAQKNPTAFYLCASSHGGAGRNTEAFFGQGTRLTVV.

The V call is TRBV6-2 or TRBV6-3, the J call TRBJ2-7; D not certain. CDR3 length equals 11 residues. Germline V lookup: CDR1 MNHEY, CDR2 SVGEGT. The V and J ends lost 2 bases and 5 bases respectively, with 4 bases between them. Here the CDR3 DNA reads TGTGCCAGCAGTTACCCCAACGAGCAGTACTTC. It yields the protein CASSYPNEQYF.

This clonotype was recorded many times. The chain couples TRBV12-3 or TRBV12-4 to TRBJ1-2; D is unresolved. This CDR3 contains 13 residues. Between the trimmed V and J ends, which lost 4 bases and 0 bases, there was a span of 6 bases. The CDR3 coding sequence is TGTGCCAGCAGTTACGGGACTAACTATGGCTACACCTTC. Protein product: CASSYGTNYGYTF.

This clonotype showed up just a few times. The J gene is TRBJ1-5, the V gene TRBV7-2, with 7 bases fitting TRBD1. The J segment lost 2 bases and the V segment lost 5 bases, leaving 9 bases of the junction unmatched. Germline-derived CDR1 and CDR2 are SGHTA and FQGNSA. The CDR3 sequence is 16 residues long. CDR3 region: CASSRTTGRGNQPQHF. The CDR3 coding sequence is TGTGCCAGCAGCCGCACGACAGGGAGGGGCAATCAGCCCCAGCATTTT. Full variable domain (missing parts from reference TRBV7-2 and TRBJ1-5): GAGVSQSPSNKVTEKGKDVELRCDPISGHTALYWYRQSLGQGLEFLIYFQGNSAPDKSGLPSDRFSAERTGGSVSTLTIQRTQQEDSAVYLCASSRTTGRGNQPQHFGDGTRLSIL.

This clonotype was seen more than once but under ten times. This chain links TRBV12-3 or TRBV12-4 with TRBJ1-5, with unresolved D. The V and J ends lost 5 bases and 1 base respectively, with 9 bases between them. CDR3 size: 14 residues. The CDR3 nucleotides read TGTGCCAGCAGTCCTTCAGTGAGCAATCAGCCCCAGCATTTT. Translation: CASSPSVSNQPQHF.

Notes on this clonotype: The junction does not match germline at one end; this may be a read error. The rearrangement joins TRBV5-4 to TRBJ1-3, with a tentative D call TRBD1 (5 bases). The CDR3 spans 15 residues. Germline V CDR1 and CDR2: SGHNT, YYREEE (reference sequence). Written as DNA, the CDR3 is TGTGCCAGCAGCTTGCGGGGCGGCTCTGGAAACGCCATATATTTT. Translation gives CASSLRGGSGNAIYF.

Points on this clonotype: This may come from a read error, since a much larger clone is one base off. V is TRBV29-1 and J is TRBJ2-5; D might be TRBD1 (6 bases). Per germline, CDR1 SQVTM and CDR2 ANQGSEA. The CDR3 sequence is 13 residues long. V was trimmed by 8 bases and J by 1 base, leaving 14 bases between them. The CDR3 region is CSSSRTAQETQYF. CDR3 DNA: TGCAGCAGTTCAAGGACAGCCCAAGAGACCCAGTACTTC.

The chain couples TRBV2 to TRBJ2-1, with 7 bases identical to TRBD1. The CDR3 spans 14 residues. After removal of 8 bases from V and 2 bases from J, the junction contained 6 bases not matched to a gene. Germline values: CDR1 SNHLY, CDR2 FYNNEI. Here the CDR3 DNA reads TGTGCCAGCGGACAGGCTCTTACCTACAATGAGCAGTTCTTC. It translates to CASGQALTYNEQFF.

This clonotype occurred many times. The chain joins TRBV10-2 to TRBJ1-5; no reliable D call. Deletions cut 2 bases from V and 6 bases from J, with 8 bases between. In germline, CDR1 is WSHSY, CDR2 SAAADI. CDR3 length: 13 residues. CDR3: CASSEKGSQPQHF. DNA for the CDR3: TGCGCCAGCAGTGAGAAGGGTTCTCAGCCCCAGCATTTT.

Regarding this clonotype: This may stem from a read error, because a much larger clone lies one nucleotide away. This chain uses TRBV14 with TRBJ2-5; 9 bases agree with TRBD1. The V gene's germline CDR1 is SGHDN and CDR2 FVKESK. CDR3 length: 15 residues. V trimming: 4 bases; J trimming: 4 bases; junction bases outside the gene matches: 7. The CDR3 DNA reads TGTGCCAGCAGCCCCGGGACAGGGATTCGAGAGACCCAGTACTTC. This sequence encodes CASSPGTGIRETQYF.